Reported below is one TCR beta chain. Antigen specificity is unknown. This CDR3 has 17 amino acids. Trimming cost V 5 bases and J 0 bases; bases outside gene matches: 7. The germline V gene has CDR1 MNHEY and CDR2 SVGEGT. This entry is derived from a study of TIL therapy for anti-PD-1-resistant metastatic lung cancer. The overall study: Most patients had lung adenocarcinoma.

As to time point: pre-treatment sample, taken before nivolumab and TIL therapy. Study results and limitations: The baseline peripheral repertoire was partially replaced by infused TIL clonotypes that later decayed.

This was the immunoSEQ v3 assay. Each library reached roughly 2 million read pairs, or about 4.5-6.5 million at deep level. TCRdb keeps only in-frame clones here, not all; method: immunoSEQ multiplex PCR. The sample includes about 21,000 clones, about 71% of them seen just once. The TCR sequence derives from a person aged 25 to 85 with non-small cell lung cancer. The J gene is TRBJ2-2, the V gene TRBV6-2 or TRBV6-3; the match to TRBD2 covers 9 bases. The sample here was blood, taken at baseline. CDR3 in DNA: TGTGCCAGCAGTCCGATAGGACTAGCGTCGAACACCGGGGAGCTGTTTTTT. This gives the protein CASSPIGLASNTGELFF.